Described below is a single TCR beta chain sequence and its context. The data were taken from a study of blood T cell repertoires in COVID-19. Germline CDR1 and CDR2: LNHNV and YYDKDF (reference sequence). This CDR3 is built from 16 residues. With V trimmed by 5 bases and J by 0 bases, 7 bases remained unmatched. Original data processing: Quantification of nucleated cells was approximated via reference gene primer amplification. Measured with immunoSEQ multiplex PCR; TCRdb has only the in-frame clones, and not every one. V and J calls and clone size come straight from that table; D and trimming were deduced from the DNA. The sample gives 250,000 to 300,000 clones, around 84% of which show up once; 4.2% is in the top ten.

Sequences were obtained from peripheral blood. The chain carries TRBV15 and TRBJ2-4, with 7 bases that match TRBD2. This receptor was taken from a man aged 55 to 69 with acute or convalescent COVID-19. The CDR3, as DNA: TGTGCCACCAGCCCAGAGCGGGGACTAGCCAAAAACATTCAGTACTTC. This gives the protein CATSPERGLAKNIQYF.